This T cell receptor (beta chain) is drawn from a study of T cell repertoires in cytomegalovirus infection. From the reads, TCRdb called clonotypes with MiXCR, one entry per CDR3 protein. The sample has about 830,000 distinct CDR3 sequences; around a third are singletons. Germline CDR1 SEHNR, CDR2 FQNEAQ (reference sequence). The CDR3 has 12 residues. The V and J ends lost 5 bases and 6 bases respectively, with 11 bases between them. Only a few counts were recorded for this clonotype. Antigen: not known. The sample consisted of cultured CD8+ T cells from PBMCs, taken from culture after CMV antigen stimulation. The sequence came from a human donor in good health (CMV status not recorded). Some clones in this sample may be carry-over from other donors' samples. The rearrangement links TRBV7-9 to TRBJ2-7; weak D call: TRBD2 (6 bases). In DNA, the CDR3 is TGTGCCAGCAGCCCGGAGGGTGGCGAGCAGTACGTC. Amino acid sequence: CASSPEGGEQYV.